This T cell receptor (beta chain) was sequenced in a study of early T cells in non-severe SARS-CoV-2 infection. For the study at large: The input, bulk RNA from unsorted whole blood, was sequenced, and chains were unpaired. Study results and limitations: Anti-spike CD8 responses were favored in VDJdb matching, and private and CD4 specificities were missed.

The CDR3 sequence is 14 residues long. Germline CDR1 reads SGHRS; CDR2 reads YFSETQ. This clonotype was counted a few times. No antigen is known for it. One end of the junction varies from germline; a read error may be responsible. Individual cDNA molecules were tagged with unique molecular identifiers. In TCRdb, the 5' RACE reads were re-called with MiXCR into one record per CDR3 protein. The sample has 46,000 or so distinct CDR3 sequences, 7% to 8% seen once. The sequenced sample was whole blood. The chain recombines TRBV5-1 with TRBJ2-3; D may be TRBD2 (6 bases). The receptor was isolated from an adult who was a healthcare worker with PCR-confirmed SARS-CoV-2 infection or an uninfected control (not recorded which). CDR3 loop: CASGLEEGGDTQYF. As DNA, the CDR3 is TGCGCCAGCGGCTTAGAGGAGGGTGGAGATACGCAGTATTTT.